The 3 T cell receptor beta chains below come from one sample, sequenced in a study of blood T cells in healthy people across ages. Through a sample-barcoded 5' primer and a J-beta primer mix, a second PCR was run for roughly 6 to 11 cycles. Using its own MiXCR run on the 5' RACE reads, TCRdb lists one record per CDR3 protein. The sample lists hundreds of thousands of distinct CDR3 sequences, roughly 31% occurring once. The sequencing sample was made of blood. These receptors all stem from a woman older than 75 in good health.

This clonotype was recorded many times. The chain couples TRBV7-2 to TRBJ2-6; TRBD1 is a possible D gene (6 bases). The germline V and J ends were trimmed by 2 bases and 0 bases, with 11 bases remaining between them. CDR3 size: 17 residues. Germline V gene data show CDR1 as SGHTA and CDR2 as FQGNSA. Here the CDR3 reads CASSLIQGHSGANVLTF. In DNA, the CDR3 is TGTGCCAGCAGCTTAATCCAGGGGCACTCTGGGGCCAACGTCCTGACTTTC.

As regards this clonotype: A much larger clone differs from this one at a single base, so this may be a read error. The V call is TRBV5-1, the J call TRBJ2-5; tentatively, D is TRBD1 or TRBD2 (7 bases each). The J call may be wrong; the DNA end is better matched by TRBJ2-7. This CDR3 contains 20 residues. CDR1 is SGHRS, CDR2 YFSETQ, per germline. CDR3 region: CASSLSGYYTWEGARDEQYF. The CDR3 DNA reads TGCGCCAGCAGCTTGTCTGGGTACTATACCTGGGAGGGGGCGAGAGACGAGCAGTACTTC.

There are many counts of this clonotype. A much larger clone sits a single nucleotide away, making a read error possible. The V gene is TRBV20-1, the J gene TRBJ2-5; 9 positions agree with TRBD1. Germline V gives CDR1 DFQATT, CDR2 SNEGSKA (reference sequence). The CDR3 extends over 15 amino acids. V trimming: 4 bases; J trimming: 11 bases; junction bases outside the gene matches: 17. In DNA form, the CDR3 reads TGCAGTGCTATCGGAGGGGACAGGGAGGTAAATGAGCAGTACTTC. Encoded protein: CSAIGGDREVNEQYF.